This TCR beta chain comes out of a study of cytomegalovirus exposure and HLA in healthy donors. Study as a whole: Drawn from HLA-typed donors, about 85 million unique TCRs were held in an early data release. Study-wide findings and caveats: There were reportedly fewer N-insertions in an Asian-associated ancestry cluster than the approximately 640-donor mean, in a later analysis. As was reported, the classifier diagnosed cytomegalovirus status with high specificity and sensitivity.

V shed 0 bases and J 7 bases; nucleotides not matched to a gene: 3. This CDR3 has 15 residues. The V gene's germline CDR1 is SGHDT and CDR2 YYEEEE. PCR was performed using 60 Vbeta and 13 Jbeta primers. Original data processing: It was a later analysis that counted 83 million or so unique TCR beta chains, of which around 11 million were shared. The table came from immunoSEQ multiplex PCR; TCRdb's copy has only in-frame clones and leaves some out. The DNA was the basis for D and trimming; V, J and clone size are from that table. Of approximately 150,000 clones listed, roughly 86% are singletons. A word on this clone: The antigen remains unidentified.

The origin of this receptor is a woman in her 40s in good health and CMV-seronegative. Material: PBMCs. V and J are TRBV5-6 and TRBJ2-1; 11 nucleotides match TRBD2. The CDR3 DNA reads TGTGCCAGCAGCTTGGGACTAGCGGGAAGGAATGAGCAGTTCTTC. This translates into CASSLGLAGRNEQFF.